Listed here are 3 T cell receptor beta chains from one sample, sequenced in a study of response to subunit inactivated influenza vaccine. Using its own MiXCR run on the RT-PCR reads, TCRdb lists one record per CDR3 protein. The sample contains a few hundred thousand distinct CDR3 sequences, about a fifth of which appear only once. Sequences were derived from PBMCs from blood, sampled about 20 months after vaccination. The receptor set was obtained from a man between 50 and 69 years old who received an inactivated influenza vaccine.

This clonotype has just one count. The chain has TRBV12-3 or TRBV12-4 and TRBJ2-3; 9 nucleotides agree with TRBD1. Germline trimming cut 5 bases from V and 0 bases from J; bases unmatched to any gene: 6. CDR3 size: 16 residues. The DNA of the CDR3 is TGTGCCAGCAGTCCCCGTGGGACAGGGAGCACAGATACGCAGTATTTT. Translation: CASSPRGTGSTDTQYF.

This chain uses TRBV7-2 with TRBJ1-1, with 8 positions matching TRBD1. The germline gives CDR1 SGHTA, CDR2 FQGNSA. The CDR3 runs 14 residues. The ends lost 5 bases at V and 4 bases at J; junction bases unmatched: 6. CDR3 nucleotide sequence: TGTGCCAGCAGCGCGGGTCAGGGGGCCACTGAAGCTTTCTTT. This encodes CASSAGQGATEAFF.

The chain couples TRBV27 to TRBJ2-7, with TRBD1 matching over 7 bases. The CDR3 spans 13 residues. Germline V gene lookup returns CDR1 MNHEY and CDR2 SMNVEV (reference sequence). The V gene end was trimmed by 6 bases and the J gene end by 7 bases; junction bases not matched to a gene: 9. The CDR3 DNA is TGTGCCAGCAGAAGACAGGGCGGTGTAGAGCAGTACTTC. Translating it yields CASRRQGGVEQYF.